A single sample gave rise to the 11 T cell receptor beta chains below, sequenced in a study of blood T cell repertoires in COVID-19. Clones were sequenced by immunoSEQ multiplex PCR, and TCRdb holds only the in-frame ones, with some missing. The sample has around 19,000 clones; around 92% are singletons. The sequenced material came from peripheral blood. All receptors derive from a human donor in a cohort sampled during active COVID-19.

The J gene is TRBJ1-1, the V gene TRBV11-2, with a tentative D call TRBD1 (5 bases). In germline, CDR1 is SGHAT, CDR2 FQNNGV. This CDR3 has 14 amino acids. The ends were cut back, 3 bases at V and 4 bases at J, with 12 bases in the middle. The CDR3 is CASSFFQGTTEAFF. CDR3 nucleotides: TGTGCCAGCAGCTTTTTTCAGGGTACCACTGAAGCTTTCTTT. Supplemented by reference TRBV11-2 and TRBJ1-1, the full variable domain reads EAGVAQSPRYKIIEKRQSVAFWCNPISGHATLYWYQQILGQGPKLLIQFQNNGVVDDSQLPKDRFSAERLKGVDSTLKIQPAKLEDSAVYLCASSFFQGTTEAFFGQGTRLTVV.

The rearrangement links TRBV4-1 to TRBJ2-5; D gene uncertain. Trimming cost V 3 bases and J 2 bases, with 4 bases left between them. The CDR3 covers 12 residues. Germline CDR1 and CDR2: MGHRA and YSYEKL. CDR3 residues: CASSHLQETQYF. The CDR3 region has the DNA TGCGCCAGCAGCCATCTTCAAGAGACCCAGTACTTC.

This chain links TRBV19 with TRBJ2-7; 8 bases align to TRBD1. The CDR3 length is 13 residues. CDR1 and CDR2 from the germline V gene are LNHDA and SQIVND (reference sequence). Germline trimming cut 10 bases from V and 6 bases from J; bases unmatched to any gene: 11. In nucleotides, the CDR3 is TGTGCCACCTCCGGGACAGGATCGGCCGAGCAGTACTTC. This sequence encodes CATSGTGSAEQYF.

The J gene is TRBJ1-1, the V gene TRBV14, with a possible D match to TRBD1 (5 bases). The CDR3 totals 15 residues. From germline, CDR1 is SGHDN and CDR2 FVKESK. The ends were cut back, 2 bases at V and 0 bases at J, with 10 bases in the middle. In DNA form, the CDR3 reads TGTGCCAGCAGCCAAAGACAGAATATGAACACTGAAGCTTTCTTT. It encodes CASSQRQNMNTEAFF.

This clone was picked up a small number of times. The V gene is TRBV11-2, the J gene TRBJ1-5; TRBD1 aligns across 10 bases. Germline CDR1 reads SGHAT; CDR2 reads FQNNGV. The V segment lost 0 bases and the J segment 4 bases; nucleotides outside the gene matches: 3. This CDR3 comprises 16 residues. The CDR3 here is CASSLDEGQGNQPQHF. CDR3 in DNA: TGTGCCAGCAGCTTAGATGAGGGACAGGGGAATCAGCCCCAGCATTTT. Supplemented by reference TRBV11-2 and TRBJ1-5, the full variable domain reads EAGVAQSPRYKIIEKRQSVAFWCNPISGHATLYWYQQILGQGPKLLIQFQNNGVVDDSQLPKDRFSAERLKGVDSTLKIQPAKLEDSAVYLCASSLDEGQGNQPQHFGDGTRLSIL.

The rearrangement uses TRBV2 and TRBJ2-5; the D is unclear. Per germline, CDR1 SNHLY and CDR2 FYNNEI. The CDR3 is made up of 15 amino acids. Trimming left V 7 bases short and J 1 base short, with 16 bases between. In DNA, the CDR3 is TGTGCCAGCACGTTGGAGCGCGCCCTCCAAGAGACCCAGTACTTC. This translates into CASTLERALQETQYF.

V usage is TRBV28 and J usage is TRBJ1-5; TRBD1 might be the D (6 bases). This CDR3 is 13 amino acids long. Germline V gives CDR1 MDHEN, CDR2 SYDVKM. The V gene lost 6 bases and the J gene lost 5 bases, with 11 bases spanning the gap. This CDR3 is CASRPGHHQPQHF. DNA for the CDR3: TGTGCCAGCAGACCGGGACACCATCAGCCCCAGCATTTT.

The chain uses TRBV6-5 and TRBJ2-3; TRBD2 agrees at 7 bases. The germline V gene encodes CDR1 MNHEY and CDR2 SVGAGI. The V segment lost 5 bases and the J segment 1 base; nucleotides outside the gene matches: 6. The CDR3 contains 15 residues. CDR3 region: CASSLGTTRTDTQYF. The CDR3 region has the DNA TGTGCCAGCAGTCTGGGGACTACCCGCACAGATACGCAGTATTTT.

Regarding this clone: Sequence at one end of the junction differs from germline and may be a read error. The genes are TRBV6-5 and TRBJ1-1; 9 positions agree with TRBD1. Germline loops: CDR1 MNHEY, CDR2 SVGAGI. The CDR3 is 15 amino acids. CDR3 loop: CASRKEKTGGTGAFF. Here the CDR3 DNA reads TGTGCCAGCAGGAAGGAGAAGACAGGGGGAACTGGAGCTTTCTTT.

The rearrangement links TRBV28 to TRBJ2-1, with 7 bases aligning to TRBD2. The V segment lost 4 bases and the J segment 5 bases; nucleotides outside the gene matches: 14. Germline-derived CDR1 and CDR2 are MDHEN and SYDVKM. The CDR3 length is 17 residues. In DNA, the CDR3 is TGTGCCAGCAGTTCAAGGGGAACGGGAGGACGAGACAATGAGCAGTTCTTC. It codes for CASSSRGTGGRDNEQFF.

The DNA for the CDR3 is TGTGCCAGCAGCCGGACAGGGAGGGGGCAGTTCTTC. Its protein is CASSRTGRGQFF. The rearrangement links TRBV3-1 (or the pseudogene TRBV3-2) to TRBJ2-1, with D perhaps TRBD1 (8 bases). Germline V gene lookup returns CDR1 LGHDT and CDR2 YNNKEL (reference sequence). V was trimmed by 4 bases and J by 12 bases, leaving 13 bases between them. The CDR3 runs to 12 residues.